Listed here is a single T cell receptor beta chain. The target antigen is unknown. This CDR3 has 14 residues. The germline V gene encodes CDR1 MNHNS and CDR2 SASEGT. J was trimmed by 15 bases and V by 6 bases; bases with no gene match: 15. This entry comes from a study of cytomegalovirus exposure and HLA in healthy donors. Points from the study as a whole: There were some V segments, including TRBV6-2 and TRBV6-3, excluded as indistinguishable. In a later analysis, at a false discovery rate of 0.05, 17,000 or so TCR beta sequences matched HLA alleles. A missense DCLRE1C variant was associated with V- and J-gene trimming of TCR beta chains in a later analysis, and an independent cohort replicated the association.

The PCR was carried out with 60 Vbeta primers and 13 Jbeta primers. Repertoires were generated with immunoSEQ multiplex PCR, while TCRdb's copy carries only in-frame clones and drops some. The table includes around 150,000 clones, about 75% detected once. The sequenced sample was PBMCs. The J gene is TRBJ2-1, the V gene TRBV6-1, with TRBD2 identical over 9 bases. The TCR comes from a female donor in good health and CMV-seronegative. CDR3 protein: CASRQRGRGGLLFF. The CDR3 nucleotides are TGTGCCAGCAGGCAACGCGGGAGGGGGGGCCTCTTGTTCTTC.